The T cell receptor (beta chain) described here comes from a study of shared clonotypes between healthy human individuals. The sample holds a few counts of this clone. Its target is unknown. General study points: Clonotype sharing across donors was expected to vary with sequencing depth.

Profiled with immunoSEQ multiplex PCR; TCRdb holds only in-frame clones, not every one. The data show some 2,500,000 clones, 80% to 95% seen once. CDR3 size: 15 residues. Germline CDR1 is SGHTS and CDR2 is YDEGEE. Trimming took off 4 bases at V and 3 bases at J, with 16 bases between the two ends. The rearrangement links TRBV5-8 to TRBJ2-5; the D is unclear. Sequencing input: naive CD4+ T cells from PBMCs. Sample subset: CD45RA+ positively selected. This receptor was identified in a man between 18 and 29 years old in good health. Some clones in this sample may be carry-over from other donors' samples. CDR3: CASSLGTAAKETQYF. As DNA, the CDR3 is TGTGCCAGCAGCCTAGGAACGGCAGCCAAAGAGACCCAGTACTTC.